These 27 T cell receptor beta chains share one sample of origin, sequenced in a study of blood T cell repertoires in COVID-19. Here immunoSEQ multiplex PCR was the method, and the copy in TCRdb shows in-frame clones only, minus some. The data contain about 63,000 clones, 80% to 95% of them seen just once; the ten biggest clones take up around 4.3%. The sequenced sample consisted of peripheral blood. The receptors shown here come from a man over 45 with active COVID-19.

This sequence joins TRBV9 and TRBJ2-5; TRBD2 is a possible D gene (7 bases). V lost 2 bases and J lost 5, with 16 bases in between. CDR1 is SGDLS and CDR2 is YYNGEE in the germline V gene. The CDR3 length is 15 residues. The CDR3 DNA sequence: TGTGCCAGCAGCGTCTCGGGGGGCGGGTATGAGACCCAGTACTTC. It specifies CASSVSGGGYETQYF.

V and J are TRBV5-6 and TRBJ2-1; 7 bases align to TRBD2. The CDR3 is 15 amino acids. Per the germline V gene, CDR1 is SGHDT and CDR2 is YYEEEE. After removal of 1 base from V and 1 base from J, the junction contained 2 bases not matched to a gene. CDR3 region: CASSLRAGSYNEQFF. The CDR3 DNA reads TGTGCCAGCAGCTTGCGAGCGGGATCCTACAATGAGCAGTTCTTC.

This clone appeared once. The rearrangement links TRBV3-1 (or the pseudogene TRBV3-2) to TRBJ1-5; 9 bases are shared with TRBD1. This CDR3 is 15 amino acids long. After removal of 4 bases from V and 4 bases from J, the junction contained 5 bases not matched to a gene. Germline CDR1 is LGHDT and CDR2 is YNNKEL (reference sequence). The CDR3 spells CASSRTGEGNQPQHF. CDR3 DNA sequence: TGTGCCAGCAGCCGGACAGGGGAAGGTAATCAGCCCCAGCATTTT.

CDR3 nucleotides: TGCGCCAGCAGCTGGCGACAGCAAGAGACCCAGTACTTC. The encoded protein is CASSWRQQETQYF. The rearrangement uses TRBV5-1 and TRBJ2-5; D perhaps matches TRBD1 (5 bases). The CDR3 covers 13 residues. Trimming stripped 3 bases from V and 2 bases from J, with 8 bases between. From germline, CDR1 is SGHRS and CDR2 YFSETQ.

This rearrangement joins TRBV2 to TRBJ2-1; 15 bases align to TRBD2. Germline lookup yields CDR1 SNHLY and CDR2 FYNNEI. This CDR3 has 16 amino acids. With 6 bases clipped from V and 6 bases from J, the junction kept 6 bases outside the gene matches. The CDR3 DNA reads as TGTGCCAGCAGCGGACTAGCGGGGGGGCCCGGCAATGAGCAGTTCTTC. This encodes CASSGLAGGPGNEQFF.

V and J are TRBV18 and TRBJ1-2; D may be TRBD1 (5 bases). Germline-derived CDR1 and CDR2 are KGHSH and LQKENI. The germline V and J ends were trimmed by 4 bases and 5 bases, with 14 bases remaining between them. The CDR3 is 14 residues long. CDR3 protein: CASSLGAERYGYTF. CDR3 sequence (DNA): TGTGCCAGCTCACTAGGGGCCGAGAGGTATGGCTACACCTTC.

The V call is TRBV20-1, the J call TRBJ1-2; 7 bases are a match to TRBD1. Germline CDR1 reads DFQATT; CDR2 reads SNEGSKA (reference sequence). Trimming removed 3 bases from V and 2 bases from J; junction bases left unmatched: 6. The CDR3 is 14 residues long. The CDR3 loop reads CSASGTALNYGYTF. The CDR3 region has the DNA TGCAGTGCTAGTGGGACAGCTCTCAACTATGGCTACACCTTC.

The chain carries TRBV15 and TRBJ2-7, with D uncertain. The CDR3 loop spans 16 amino acids. Deletions cut 0 bases from V and 0 bases from J, with 12 bases between. Germline lookup yields CDR1 LNHNV and CDR2 YYDKDF (reference sequence). CDR3 coding DNA: TGTGCCACCAGCAGAGATTCTGGGCTGAGCTCCTACGAGCAGTACTTC. Translation: CATSRDSGLSSYEQYF.

This clone is medium-sized by share. The chain joins TRBV19 to TRBJ2-7; D perhaps matches TRBD1 (6 bases). This CDR3 spans 14 amino acids. V was pared by 1 base and J by 3 bases, with 10 bases between. Looked up from germline, CDR1 is LNHDA and CDR2 is SQIVND (reference sequence). CDR3 sequence reads: CASSIAGDIYEQYF. The CDR3 DNA reads TGTGCCAGTAGTATAGCAGGGGACATCTACGAGCAGTACTTC.

The V gene is TRBV28, the J gene TRBJ2-7; 9 bases agree with TRBD2. The CDR3 length is 15 residues. Per the germline V gene, CDR1 is MDHEN and CDR2 is SYDVKM. V lost 7 bases to trimming and J lost 4 bases; unmatched junction nucleotides: 11. The CDR3 sequence: CASTRKLAGLYEQYF. The CDR3 DNA follows: TGTGCCAGCACCCGAAAGCTAGCGGGATTGTACGAGCAGTACTTC.

CDR3 sequence reads: CASSETSGRDEQYF. Here the CDR3 DNA reads TGTGCCAGCAGTGAAACTAGCGGGAGGGACGAGCAGTACTTC. The chain combines TRBV2 with TRBJ2-7, with 13 bases aligning to TRBD2. Germline V gene lookup returns CDR1 SNHLY and CDR2 FYNNEI. With 2 bases clipped from V and 5 bases from J, the junction kept 0 bases outside the gene matches. The CDR3 is made up of 14 amino acids.

This chain joins TRBV5-4 and TRBJ2-5, with D tentatively TRBD2 (6 bases). This CDR3 comprises 17 residues. The V end lost 3 bases, the J end lost 4 bases, and 22 bases lay between the germline ends. The germline gives CDR1 SGHNT, CDR2 YYREEE (reference sequence). The CDR3 region is CASSSGKGRTGGETQYF. The CDR3 DNA is TGTGCCAGCAGCTCCGGAAAGGGGCGGACCGGGGGAGAGACCCAGTACTTC.

The CDR3: CASSIRDRGPGNTIYF. The DNA of the CDR3 is TGTGCCAGCAGCATCCGGGACAGGGGGCCTGGAAACACCATATATTTT. The chain carries TRBV7-9 and TRBJ1-3; 12 bases are shared with TRBD1. Trimming at V came to 5 bases and at J to 2 bases, leaving 4 bases not matched to a gene. The length of the CDR3 is 16 residues. Germline V gene lookup returns CDR1 SEHNR and CDR2 FQNEAQ (reference sequence). Looking up the rest from reference TRBV7-9 and TRBJ1-3 gives the full variable domain: DTGVSQNPRHKITKRGQNVTFRCDPISEHNRLYWYRQTLGQGPEFLTYFQNEAQLEKSRLLSDRFSAERPKGSFSTLEIQRTEQGDSAMYLCASSIRDRGPGNTIYFGEGSWLTVV.

The gene calls are TRBV4-1 and TRBJ2-7; maybe TRBD1 (6 bases). From germline, CDR1 is MGHRA and CDR2 YSYEKL. The CDR3 runs to 16 residues. Deletions cut 0 bases from V and 0 bases from J, with 12 bases between. CDR3 DNA sequence: TGCGCCAGCAGCCAAGAGGACCGGGACAACTCCTACGAGCAGTACTTC. Encoded protein: CASSQEDRDNSYEQYF.

The chain carries TRBV27 and TRBJ2-7; D gene unclear. This CDR3 is 13 amino acids long. Germline V gene lookup returns CDR1 MNHEY and CDR2 SMNVEV (reference sequence). Trimming removed 5 bases at V and 4 bases at J, with 12 bases between. CDR3 in DNA: TGTGCCAGCAGTACGAGGATGAGGTACGAGCAGTACTTC. Amino acids: CASSTRMRYEQYF.

This clone was seen more than once but under ten times. The gene calls are TRBV19 and TRBJ2-6, with D possibly TRBD2 on 5 matching bases. The germline CDR1 and CDR2 sequences are LNHDA and SQIVND (reference sequence). The CDR3 runs 15 residues. V was shortened by 6 bases and J by 0 bases, with 9 bases between the two germline ends. In DNA, the CDR3 is TGTGCCAGTAGACTAGACCACTCTGGGGCCAACGTCCTGACTTTC. As protein: CASRLDHSGANVLTF.

This rearrangement joins TRBV3-1 (or the pseudogene TRBV3-2) to TRBJ2-7; possibly TRBD2 for D (7 bases). Germline values: CDR1 LGHDT, CDR2 YNNKEL (reference sequence). The CDR3 spans 14 residues. V was cut by 1 base and J by 7 bases, with 14 bases left in between. The CDR3 region has the DNA TGTGCCAGCAGCCAAGGCGGGGGCCGGAGGGAGCAGTACTTC. This sequence encodes CASSQGGGRREQYF.

The gene calls are TRBV28 and TRBJ1-1; no reliable D call. In germline, CDR1 is MDHEN, CDR2 SYDVKM. The CDR3 sequence is 13 residues long. V lost 1 base to trimming and J lost 6 bases, with 9 bases between them. This CDR3 is CASSLYQAAEAFF. The CDR3 bases are TGTGCCAGCAGTTTATACCAGGCCGCTGAAGCTTTCTTT.

The chain is built from TRBV9 and TRBJ2-5; TRBD1 matches at 8 bases. V shed 4 bases, J shed 3 bases, and the junction held 5 bases outside the gene matches. The CDR3 covers 14 residues. Germline loops: CDR1 SGDLS, CDR2 YYNGEE. CDR3 in DNA: TGTGCCAGCAGCCTCCAGGGACAGGAAGAGACCCAGTACTTC. Encoded protein: CASSLQGQEETQYF.

The rearrangement uses TRBV2 and TRBJ2-7, with 11 bases aligning to TRBD2. Germline V gene sequence: CDR1 SNHLY, CDR2 FYNNEI. V was pared by 2 bases and J by 6 bases, with 3 bases of the junction left unmatched. This CDR3 has 14 amino acids. The CDR3 loop reads CASSETSGRGEQYF. The CDR3 DNA reads as TGTGCCAGCAGTGAAACTAGCGGGAGAGGCGAGCAGTACTTC.

CDR3 region: CASSVTSSNEQFF. CDR3 DNA: TGTGCCAGCAGTGTTACTAGTTCCAATGAGCAGTTCTTC. V usage is TRBV2 and J usage is TRBJ2-1; D possibly corresponds to TRBD2 (5 bases). CDR1 and CDR2 (germline): SNHLY, FYNNEI. The ends were cut back, 4 bases at V and 6 bases at J, with 10 bases in the middle. This CDR3 comprises 13 residues.

Here the CDR3 reads CASQQGREGEAFF. CDR3 DNA sequence: TGTGCCAGCCAGCAGGGCAGGGAAGGTGAGGCTTTCTTT. The J gene is TRBJ1-1, the V gene TRBV2; a weak D match, TRBD1 (5 bases). V lost 8 bases and J 11 bases, leaving 21 bases between the germline ends. The CDR3 runs 13 residues. Per germline, CDR1 SNHLY and CDR2 FYNNEI. The entire variable domain, with the rest obtained from reference TRBV2 and TRBJ1-1, is as follows: EPEVTQTPSHQVTQMGQEVILRCVPISNHLYFYWYRQILGQKVEFLVSFYNNEISEKSEIFDDQFSVERPDGSNFTLKIRSTKLEDSAMYFCASQQGREGEAFFGQGTRLTVV.

This chain connects TRBV5-1 to TRBJ2-3; D call uncertain. Germline values: CDR1 SGHRS, CDR2 YFSETQ. This CDR3 comprises 13 residues. V was cut by 3 bases and J by 5 bases, with 10 bases left in between. The CDR3 sequence is CASSSSPVDTQYF. CDR3 sequence (DNA): TGCGCCAGCAGCTCCTCCCCGGTAGATACGCAGTATTTT.

The chain carries TRBV9 and TRBJ1-1; 7 nucleotides align to TRBD1. The CDR3 extends over 15 amino acids. Germline CDR1 is SGDLS and CDR2 is YYNGEE. V shed 4 bases, J shed 6 bases, and the junction held 12 bases outside the gene matches. The CDR3 DNA is TGTGCCAGCAGCACGAGACAGGGAGCAAACGCTGAAGCTTTCTTT. Translating gives CASSTRQGANAEAFF.

The rearrangement links TRBV6-1 to TRBJ2-5; 7 bases agree with TRBD2. Germline lookup yields CDR1 MNHNS and CDR2 SASEGT. This CDR3 is 14 amino acids long. V gave up 1 base and J gave up 7 bases; unmatched junction bases: 6. In nucleotides, the CDR3 is TGTGCCAGCAGTGAAGAAGAGCGGGACGCGACCCAGTACTTC. Protein sequence: CASSEEERDATQYF.

The chain recombines TRBV2 with TRBJ2-3, with a weak D call TRBD2 (6 bases). The CDR3 has 16 residues. V shed 2 bases and J shed 0 bases, with 12 bases lying between them. Germline V gene data show CDR1 as SNHLY and CDR2 as FYNNEI. The CDR3 here is CASSEQEGPSTDTQYF. In DNA, the CDR3 is TGTGCCAGCAGTGAACAGGAGGGCCCTAGCACAGATACGCAGTATTTT.

The chain couples TRBV10-3 to TRBJ1-5, with a weak D call TRBD1 (5 bases). Germline V lookup: CDR1 ENHRY, CDR2 SYGVKD. This CDR3 is 13 amino acids long. Between the trimmed V and J ends, which lost 10 bases and 4 bases, there was a span of 14 bases. The chain's CDR3 is CATQAGPNQPQHF. The CDR3 DNA follows: TGTGCCACGCAAGCAGGGCCGAATCAGCCCCAGCATTTT.